The following is a T cell receptor (beta chain) sequence with its context. Unmatched junction bases numbered 3, after V lost 2 bases and J lost 2 bases. Germline V gene lookup returns CDR1 MNHEY and CDR2 SVGAGI. The CDR3 has 15 residues. The sample's time point: pre-sensitization, week 0. The sample's treatment: therapeutic diphenylcyclopropenone sensitization with weekly scalp DPC. The data were taken from a study of human T cells and chemical hapten exposure. At the level of the study: Small discrepancies in pooled library volume mainly accounted for the varying TCR yields per sample.

From the RACE reads, TCRdb called clonotypes with MiXCR, one entry per CDR3 protein. This table has tens of thousands of distinct CDR3 sequences, 9.6% appearing once. The chain is built from TRBV6-5 and TRBJ2-4; 7 bases are shared with TRBD2. This TCR came from a woman in her forties with alopecia areata. Some clones in this sample may be carry-over from other donors' samples. Sequences were derived from whole blood, sampled in connection with sensitization to the hapten diphenylcyclopropenone (DPC). The CDR3: CASSYGAGTKNIQYF. In nucleotides, the CDR3 is TGTGCCAGCAGTTACGGAGCGGGAACCAAAAACATTCAGTACTTC.